The next 2 T cell receptor beta chains were all read from a single sample in a study of shared clonotypes between healthy human individuals. Produced via immunoSEQ multiplex PCR; TCRdb's table is partial and in-frame only. The sample holds fewer than 700,000 clones, around 81% seen once. Sequencing was done on a sample of PBMCs. The receptors originated from a woman in her thirties or forties in good health. Some clones in this sample may be carry-over from other donors' samples.

The chain is built from TRBV7-2 and TRBJ2-7, with 8 bases identical to TRBD1. Germline-derived CDR1 and CDR2 are SGHTA and FQGNSA. V was pared by 6 bases and J by 4 bases, with 11 bases of the junction left unmatched. The CDR3 consists of 15 residues. CDR3 amino acids: CASSSSTGAFYEQYF. CDR3 bases: TGTGCCAGCAGTTCGTCGACAGGGGCTTTTTACGAGCAGTACTTC.

The chain couples TRBV5-1 to TRBJ2-3; D not resolved. Germline loops: CDR1 SGHRS, CDR2 YFSETQ. There are 14 residues in the CDR3. V lost 3 bases to trimming and J lost 4 bases, with 12 bases between them. Here the CDR3 DNA reads TGCGCCAGCAGCTCCCACGTTCAAGCAGATACGCAGTATTTT. The encoded protein is CASSSHVQADTQYF.